This TCR beta chain was captured in a study of neoadjuvant anti-PD-1 for oral cavity cancer. Study-level information: Patients mostly received three to four biweekly nivolumab doses at 3 mg/kg before surgery. Patients without progression got a fourth dose around day 43.

Cohort: HPV-negative, locally advanced oral cavity squamous cell carcinoma patients. Study-wide points: Higher pretreatment Treg/Th17 ratios tracked higher pretreatment blood clonality.

Using immunoSEQ multiplex PCR, the repertoire was profiled, and TCRdb retains in-frame clones only, with some absent. The sample has about 12,000 clones, 64% seen once. This clone was detected only a few times. As yet, its antigen is unknown. Germline values: CDR1 LNHDA, CDR2 SQIVND (reference sequence). The V end was cut by 1 base, the J end by 9 bases, with 19 bases between. The CDR3 loop spans 16 amino acids. The chain is built from TRBV19 and TRBJ2-1; D possibly uses TRBD1 or TRBD2 (5 bases each). The material sequenced was tumor tissue, taken before nivolumab (anti-PD-1) treatment. The TCR comes from a person aged 40 to 85 with oral cavity squamous cell carcinoma. The donor label of this sample is uncertain. CDR3 DNA: TGTGCCAGTAGTATAGCGGGGCGGGTCCCGAACGCTGAGCAGTTCTTC. Encoded protein: CASSIAGRVPNAEQFF.